This note documents a single TCR beta chain sequence. These data come from a study of identical twins. With template switching, a universal primer site was added, and the cDNA carried unique molecular identifiers. TCRdb analysed the 5' RACE reads with MiXCR anew, one entry per CDR3 protein. The table has 570,000 or so distinct CDR3 sequences, 7.5% to 10% seen once. Germline V gene data show CDR1 as MNHNS and CDR2 as SASEGT. The CDR3 loop spans 13 amino acids. V lost 8 bases and J 8 bases, leaving 16 bases between the germline ends. The same data also contributed to another study, on yellow fever vaccine responses in identical twins.

The sequence came from a woman aged 18-29 years in good health. Material: PBMCs. The chain couples TRBV6-1 to TRBJ2-1, with TRBD1 as a possible D gene (5 bases). The CDR3 sequence is CASVGSGSYEQFF. The CDR3 DNA reads as TGTGCCAGCGTGGGATCAGGGTCTTATGAGCAGTTCTTC.